There are many counts of the clone carrying this TCR beta chain. The data were obtained in a study of T-cell memory formation after mild COVID-19. This CDR3 spans 13 amino acids. Germline V gene lookup returns CDR1 LGHNA and CDR2 YNFKEQ. The V end lost 0 bases, the J end lost 10 bases, and 13 bases lay between the germline ends. TCRdb itself ran the 5' RACE reads through MiXCR, one entry per CDR3 protein. The sample has 100,000 to 150,000 distinct CDR3 sequences, roughly 6% seen once; the top ten hold about 2.2%. Sequenced material: PBMCs or a T cell subset sorted from them (not recorded which). V is TRBV4-2 and J is TRBJ2-7, with no clear D. The TCR was taken from an adult woman who had mild COVID-19 (a few samples of this study predate the infection). Cell type and time point are not known. The CDR3 bases are TGTGCCAGCAGCCAAGATAACGGCCGGGCACAGTACTTC. Translated: CASSQDNGRAQYF.